This T cell receptor beta chain was captured by sequencing in a study of tumor T cells in aggressive B-cell lymphoma. Sequencing was performed with immunoSEQ multiplex PCR; in TCRdb, only in-frame clones are kept and a portion is missing. There are approximately 4,000 clones in the sample; roughly 89% occur only once, and approximately 2.5% lies in the top ten. The V gene's germline CDR1 is SGHDN and CDR2 FVKESK. The ends were cut back, 0 bases at V and 0 bases at J, with 9 bases in the middle. This CDR3 is 16 amino acids long. This chain connects TRBV14 to TRBJ1-3; a weak D match, TRBD1 (5 bases). The sequenced material came from tumor tissue. This TCR came from an adult with diffuse large B cell lymphoma. CDR3 sequence reads: CASSQDPQGSGNTIYF. The DNA of the CDR3 is TGTGCCAGCAGCCAAGACCCCCAGGGCTCTGGAAACACCATATATTTT.